This T cell receptor beta chain was sequenced in a study of neurological immune-mediated disorders. Study-level results: It was HTLV-1-associated myelopathy that showed the most TCR clonal expansion, while multiple sclerosis showed the least, falling below healthy controls.

Stated time point: longitudinal time-point 2. PBMCs numbering 2 million and stored at -80 C yielded the unsorted libraries. Synthesis of cDNA was carried out by template-switch 5'RACE. The reaction used 10-nucleotide random UMIs. MiXCR, run by TCRdb on the 5' RACE reads, gives a single entry per CDR3 protein. The data contain roughly 98,000 distinct CDR3 sequences, about 13% of them singletons. V dropped 4 bases and J dropped 1; count of bases not matched to a gene: 9. CDR1 and CDR2 (germline): SGDLS, YYNGEE. This CDR3 has 17 amino acids. This clonotype was found many times. Its specificity is not known.

The genes are TRBV9 and TRBJ2-3, with 10 positions matching TRBD2. Specimen: PBMCs. The sequence was collected from a female donor with HTLV-1-associated myelopathy (HAM/TSP). This chain's CDR3 is CASSPFLGTSGTDTQYF. The CDR3 DNA follows: TGTGCCAGCAGCCCCTTTTTGGGGACTAGCGGCACAGATACGCAGTATTTT.